A single sample gave rise to the 2 T cell receptor beta chains below, sequenced in a study of regulatory T cells in long-lasting Graves disease. Time point of the sample: newly diagnosed GD, antithyroid drugs for less than 3 months. RNA extracted from PBMCs served as the sequencing template. The authors built TCR beta libraries using iRepertoire HTBI primers and Arm-PCR of CDR3 regions. TCRdb ran MiXCR on the multiplex PCR reads and lists one entry per CDR3 protein. The profile shows around 500,000 distinct CDR3 sequences, 15% to 20% of them singletons. The same sample was also studied in work on T cells in Graves' hyperthyroidism and ophthalmopathy.

Sequenced material: peripheral blood mononuclear cells (PBMCs), taken at new diagnosis, from a patient treated with antithyroid drugs. The receptor source for this set is a middle-aged woman with Graves disease.

This clonotype appeared a few times. This chain connects TRBV20-1 to TRBJ2-2, with D perhaps TRBD1 (5 bases). CDR3 size: 14 residues. CDR1 and CDR2 from the germline V gene are DFQATT and SNEGSKA (reference sequence). V was clipped by 3 bases and J by 1 base, with 9 bases between them. The CDR3 nucleotides are TGCAGTGCTAGGTTAGGGGTGAACACCGGGGAGCTGTTTTTT. This encodes CSARLGVNTGELFF.

This clonotype showed up many times. The chain links TRBV10-3 to TRBJ2-7, with a weak D call TRBD1 (6 bases). V shed 4 bases and J shed 3 bases, with 16 bases lying between them. Germline V lookup: CDR1 ENHRY, CDR2 SYGVKD. This CDR3 contains 15 residues. This chain's CDR3 is CAISAPTGTSYEQYF. Written as DNA, the CDR3 is TGTGCCATCAGTGCCCCGACAGGAACTAGCTACGAGCAGTACTTC.